What follows are 18 T cell receptor beta chains derived from one specimen sequenced in a study of blood T cell repertoires in COVID-19. The assay was immunoSEQ multiplex PCR, and TCRdb's table has in-frame clones only and misses some. The table includes fewer than 350,000 clones, roughly 85% detected once. Sequencing used PBMCs or T cells enriched from blood (not recorded which). The receptor source for this set is a woman between 25 and 40 years old who had been exposed to COVID-19.

The genes are TRBV7-2 and TRBJ1-1, with D possibly being TRBD1 (6 bases). V gave up 5 bases and J gave up 5 bases, with 15 bases separating them. This CDR3 contains 14 residues. The V gene's germline CDR1 is SGHTA and CDR2 FQGNSA. The CDR3 protein is CASSPHTGLTEAFF. The CDR3 region has the DNA TGTGCCAGCAGCCCACACACAGGGTTGACTGAAGCTTTCTTT.

The V gene is TRBV5-6, the J gene TRBJ2-5; TRBD1 might be the D (5 bases). Germline values: CDR1 SGHDT, CDR2 YYEEEE. Trimming took 1 base from V and 4 from J, leaving 11 bases between them. The CDR3 is 14 amino acids. CDR3 amino acids: CASSLMAGLETQYF. The DNA of the CDR3 is TGTGCCAGCAGCTTGATGGCAGGGCTAGAGACCCAGTACTTC.

This rearrangement joins TRBV28 to TRBJ1-2, with 7 bases lining up with TRBD1. Per germline, CDR1 MDHEN and CDR2 SYDVKM. This CDR3 comprises 11 residues. V shed 9 bases, J shed 7 bases, and the junction held 5 bases outside the gene matches. The CDR3 DNA sequence: TGTGCCAGTCTCCGACAGGGTGGCTACACCTTC. This gives the protein CASLRQGGYTF.

This chain joins TRBV6-5 and TRBJ1-4, with D perhaps TRBD1 (6 bases). The germline gives CDR1 MNHEY, CDR2 SVGAGI. Trimming removed 0 bases from V and 5 bases from J, with 7 bases in between. This CDR3 has 14 amino acids. The CDR3 reads CASSYSQGNEKLFF. The CDR3 DNA follows: TGTGCCAGCAGTTACTCGCAGGGGAATGAAAAACTGTTTTTT.

The chain uses TRBV29-1 and TRBJ1-4; TRBD1 is a possible D gene (5 bases). This CDR3 has 15 amino acids. Trimming took 4 bases from V and 4 from J, leaving 16 bases between them. Per germline, CDR1 SQVTM and CDR2 ANQGSEA. The DNA for the CDR3 is TGCAGCGTTGTCTGGAGGGGCGAGGGTAATGAAAAACTGTTTTTT. Encoded protein: CSVVWRGEGNEKLFF.

V usage is TRBV6-4 and J usage is TRBJ2-1, with 8 nucleotides matching TRBD2. The junction had 1 base not matched to a gene; V was cut back by 0 bases and J by 3 bases. The germline V gene has CDR1 MRHNA and CDR2 SNTAGT. CDR3 length equals 15 residues. CDR3 nucleotide sequence: TGTGCCAGCAGTGACTCAGCGGGAGACTACAATGAGCAGTTCTTC. It encodes CASSDSAGDYNEQFF.

CDR3 sequence (DNA): TGCGCCAGCAGCTCGCTCCCTAGGACAGGGTTTATGACTAATGAAAAACTGTTTTTT. Translating it yields CASSSLPRTGFMTNEKLFF. The rearrangement uses TRBV5-1 and TRBJ1-4; 8 bases match TRBD1. The CDR3 is 19 residues long. The V gene end was trimmed by 3 bases and the J gene end by 2 bases; junction bases not matched to a gene: 15. CDR1 is SGHRS and CDR2 is YFSETQ in the germline V gene.

The V call is TRBV12-3 or TRBV12-4, the J call TRBJ2-7, with 7 bases identical to TRBD1. The junction had 5 bases not matched to a gene; V was cut back by 5 bases and J by 4 bases. The CDR3 contains 13 residues. This chain's CDR3 is CASSILQGYEQYF. The CDR3 region has the DNA TGTGCCAGCAGTATATTACAGGGGTACGAGCAGTACTTC.

This clone occurred a few times. The chain recombines TRBV10-3 with TRBJ2-7; TRBD2 aligns across 13 bases. This CDR3 region has 15 residues. Germline lookup yields CDR1 ENHRY and CDR2 SYGVKD. Trimming cost V 10 bases and J 3 bases; bases outside gene matches: 9. CDR3 region: CATERGTSGDYEQYF. CDR3 bases: TGTGCCACCGAGAGAGGGACTAGCGGGGACTACGAGCAGTACTTC.

The chain is built from TRBV5-1 and TRBJ2-3; possible D gene TRBD1, 6 bases. Between the trimmed V and J ends, which lost 0 bases and 4 bases, there was a span of 9 bases. Per germline, CDR1 SGHRS and CDR2 YFSETQ. This CDR3 has 14 amino acids. CDR3 coding DNA: TGCGCCAGCAGCTTGGAAGGGGGAGCAGATACGCAGTATTTT. This sequence encodes CASSLEGGADTQYF.

The sample holds a few counts of this clone. The chain recombines TRBV5-1 with TRBJ1-1, with D tentatively TRBD1 (6 bases). The CDR3 spans 14 residues. Trimming pared 5 bases from V and 3 bases from J, leaving 14 bases between. CDR1 and CDR2 (germline): SGHRS, YFSETQ. CDR3 bases: TGCGCCAGCAGACAGGGCGGGGGGTACACTGAAGCTTTCTTT. As protein: CASRQGGGYTEAFF. Full variable domain (rest looked up from reference TRBV5-1 and TRBJ1-1): KAGVTQTPRYLIKTRGQQVTLSCSPISGHRSVSWYQQTPGQGLQFLFEYFSETQRNKGNFPGRFSGRQFSNSRSEMNVSTLELGDSALYLCASRQGGGYTEAFFGQGTRLTVV.

The chain uses TRBV7-3 and TRBJ2-1; the D gene is possibly TRBD1 (7 bases). This CDR3 has 15 residues. Germline V gene lookup returns CDR1 SGHTA and CDR2 FQGTGA. Between the trimmed V and J ends, which lost 5 bases and 2 bases, there was a span of 13 bases. This CDR3 reads CASSLEGATYNEQFF. CDR3 DNA sequence: TGTGCCAGCAGCCTGGAGGGGGCGACCTACAATGAGCAGTTCTTC.

V is TRBV6-5 and J is TRBJ1-3; D gene unclear. The germline V and J ends were trimmed by 10 bases and 1 base, with 11 bases remaining between them. This CDR3 is built from 13 residues. CDR1 and CDR2 (germline): MNHEY, SVGAGI. In nucleotides, the CDR3 is TGTGCCACCACCACTCGGTCTGGAAACACCATATATTTT. This codes for CATTTRSGNTIYF.

V gene TRBV7-9 combines with J gene TRBJ2-5; D not certain. Germline loops: CDR1 SEHNR, CDR2 FQNEAQ (reference sequence). This CDR3 is 14 amino acids long. V lost 7 bases and J lost 1, with 13 bases in between. The CDR3 here is CASTLMGFQETQYF. CDR3 nucleotides: TGTGCCAGCACCCTTATGGGCTTCCAAGAGACCCAGTACTTC.

The rearrangement uses TRBV7-9 and TRBJ2-3; D possibly corresponds to TRBD2 (6 bases). Germline V CDR1 and CDR2: SEHNR, FQNEAQ (reference sequence). The length of the CDR3 is 16 residues. Trimming left V 5 bases short and J 3 bases short, with 18 bases between. CDR3 DNA: TGTGCCAGCAGCCCCCGGAGGGGTGACGGGACAGATACGCAGTATTTT. This gives the protein CASSPRRGDGTDTQYF.

The chain uses TRBV28 and TRBJ1-3; 7 positions agree with TRBD1. The CDR3 has 14 amino acids. Germline-derived CDR1 and CDR2 are MDHEN and SYDVKM. The J segment lost 4 bases and the V segment lost 10 bases, leaving 10 bases of the junction unmatched. The CDR3 sequence is CATDGGGGGNTIYF. The CDR3 DNA reads as TGTGCCACAGACGGAGGGGGCGGGGGAAACACCATATATTTT.

V gene TRBV3-1 (or the pseudogene TRBV3-2) combines with J gene TRBJ1-6; TRBD1 aligns across 7 bases. The trim removed 1 base at V and 7 bases at J, leaving 7 bases unmatched. The length of the CDR3 is 16 residues. Germline CDR1 is LGHDT and CDR2 is YNNKEL (reference sequence). CDR3 amino acids: CASSQGAPQGNSPLHF. The DNA of the CDR3 is TGTGCCAGCAGCCAAGGGGCTCCACAGGGGAATTCACCCCTCCACTTT.

The chain's CDR3 is CASSDDRGENTIYF. The CDR3 region has the DNA TGTGCCAGCAGTGATGACAGGGGTGAAAACACCATATATTTT. The chain joins TRBV2 to TRBJ1-3, with 8 bases that match TRBD1. The V segment lost 3 bases and the J segment 6 bases; nucleotides outside the gene matches: 4. The CDR3 has 14 amino acids. Germline V CDR1 and CDR2: SNHLY, FYNNEI.